At least ten counts were recorded for the clone carrying this TCR beta chain. Its antigen is as yet unknown. TCRdb analysed the 5' RACE reads with MiXCR anew, one entry per CDR3 protein. The sample holds approximately 520,000 distinct CDR3 sequences, over 4% seen once. CDR3 length: 15 residues. Germline V gives CDR1 WNHNN, CDR2 SYGVQD (reference sequence). J was trimmed by 1 base and V by 4 bases; bases with no gene match: 3. This specimen comes from a study of CD8 T cells in ankylosing spondylitis. General observations from the study: Characteristic, it appeared, of ankylosing spondylitis blood was a TCR beta motif of eight highly homologous variants.

Sample: blood, either unsorted or a sorted T cell fraction (not recorded which). The receptor was isolated from a male donor with ankylosing spondylitis. The chain links TRBV10-1 to TRBJ1-4; TRBD1 matches at 7 bases. CDR3 loop: CASSGYRGTNEKLFF. The CDR3 DNA reads as TGCGCCAGCAGTGGCTACAGGGGAACTAATGAAAAACTGTTTTTT.